A selection of T cell receptor beta chains follows, all from one sample in a study of T cell responses to AZD1222 COVID-19 vaccine. TCRdb's copy holds only in-frame clones and misses some; the assay was immunoSEQ multiplex PCR. This table has around 130,000 clones, 80% to 90% appearing once. Here the sequenced sample was peripheral blood, taken 28 days after the second AZD1222 dose. The receptors originated from an adult who received the AZD1222 COVID-19 vaccine. Both conserved end residues are part of each CDR3. D genes are given only for firm matches. Clone size is stated in some rows and not others, as once, few, many or a class when expanded.

j_call: TRBJ1-3; d_call: TRBD1; clone_size: NA; v_call: TRBV6-5; cdr3_aa: CASSYSRTGMRNTIYF; cdr3_nt: TGTGCCAGCAGTTACTCCAGGACAGGGATGCGAAACACCATATATTTT
j_call: TRBJ2-3; d_call: TRBD2; clone_size: NA; v_call: TRBV10-3; cdr3_aa: CAISLRGTSGAGTDTQYF; cdr3_nt: TGTGCCATCAGTCTTCGCGGGACTAGCGGGGCGGGAACAGATACGCAGTATTTT
j_call: TRBJ1-1; d_call: NA; clone_size: NA; v_call: TRBV9; cdr3_aa: CASSVETGAGTEAFF; cdr3_nt: TGTGCCAGCAGCGTAGAAACCGGGGCGGGCACTGAAGCTTTCTTT
j_call: TRBJ1-6; d_call: NA; clone_size: NA; v_call: TRBV15; cdr3_aa: CATSRVGDSPLHF; cdr3_nt: TGTGCCACCAGCAGAGTGGGCGATTCACCCCTCCACTTT
j_call: TRBJ2-7; d_call: NA; clone_size: NA; v_call: TRBV3-1/TRBV3-2; cdr3_aa: CASSQQGSYEQYF; cdr3_nt: TGTGCCAGCAGTCAACAGGGATCTTACGAGCAGTACTTC
j_call: TRBJ2-3; d_call: NA; clone_size: NA; v_call: TRBV12-3/TRBV12-4; cdr3_aa: CASNVLGSNTQYF; cdr3_nt: TGTGCCAGCAACGTATTAGGGAGTAATACGCAGTATTTT
j_call: TRBJ1-5; d_call: NA; clone_size: NA; v_call: TRBV7-2; cdr3_aa: CASSLESNQPQHF; cdr3_nt: TGTGCCAGCAGCTTAGAAAGCAATCAGCCCCAGCATTTT
j_call: TRBJ1-2; d_call: NA; clone_size: NA; v_call: TRBV7-9; cdr3_aa: CASSFEVGAGDGYTF; cdr3_nt: TGTGCCAGCAGCTTCGAGGTGGGCGCCGGAGATGGCTACACCTTC
j_call: TRBJ2-5; d_call: NA; clone_size: NA; v_call: TRBV18; cdr3_aa: CASSSTSGSQETQYF; cdr3_nt: TGTGCCAGCTCATCCACGTCAGGGAGTCAAGAGACCCAGTACTTC
j_call: TRBJ2-7; d_call: TRBD2; clone_size: few; v_call: TRBV19; cdr3_aa: CASSWRREQGISIAEQYF; cdr3_nt: TGTGCCAGTAGTTGGCGGCGGGAGCAAGGGATCTCGATCGCCGAGCAGTACTTC
j_call: TRBJ2-7; d_call: TRBD1; clone_size: NA; v_call: TRBV6-2/TRBV6-3; cdr3_aa: CASSFGQGSWDEQYF; cdr3_nt: TGTGCCAGCAGTTTTGGACAGGGCTCCTGGGACGAGCAGTACTTC
j_call: TRBJ2-7; d_call: NA; clone_size: NA; v_call: TRBV5-1; cdr3_aa: CASRPDSFSYEQYF; cdr3_nt: TGCGCCAGCAGACCCGACAGTTTTTCCTACGAGCAGTACTTC
j_call: TRBJ1-1; d_call: NA; clone_size: NA; v_call: TRBV21-1; cdr3_aa: CASSGLGGPLNTEAFF; cdr3_nt: TGTGCCAGCAGCGGACTCGGGGGACCGCTGAACACTGAAGCTTTCTTT
j_call: TRBJ1-2; d_call: NA; clone_size: NA; v_call: TRBV30; cdr3_aa: CAWSPDRLMAYGYTF; cdr3_nt: TGTGCCTGGAGTCCTGACAGGCTGATGGCCTATGGCTACACCTTC
j_call: TRBJ1-4; d_call: TRBD1; clone_size: NA; v_call: TRBV5-1; cdr3_aa: CASSLASGGWEKLFF; cdr3_nt: TGCGCCAGCAGCTTGGCCTCAGGGGGCTGGGAAAAACTGTTTTTT
j_call: TRBJ1-1; d_call: NA; clone_size: NA; v_call: TRBV18; cdr3_aa: CASYQGVSTEAFF; cdr3_nt: TGTGCCAGCTACCAGGGCGTCTCCACTGAAGCTTTCTTT
j_call: TRBJ2-7; d_call: TRBD1; clone_size: NA; v_call: TRBV7-7; cdr3_aa: CASSPDRGEQYF; cdr3_nt: TGTGCTAGCAGCCCTGACAGGGGCGAGCAGTACTTC
j_call: TRBJ2-7; d_call: NA; clone_size: NA; v_call: TRBV21-1; cdr3_aa: CASNATESPRSYEQYF; cdr3_nt: TGTGCCAGCAACGCGACTGAATCCCCCCGTTCCTACGAGCAGTACTTC
j_call: TRBJ1-5; d_call: NA; clone_size: NA; v_call: TRBV6-6; cdr3_aa: CASSSLDRQPQHF; cdr3_nt: TGTGCCAGCAGCTCTTTAGACAGGCAGCCCCAGCATTTT
j_call: TRBJ1-2; d_call: NA; clone_size: NA; v_call: TRBV15; cdr3_aa: CATSRDGDSYGYTF; cdr3_nt: TGTGCCACCAGCAGAGATGGGGACTCCTATGGCTACACCTTC
j_call: TRBJ1-6; d_call: TRBD1; clone_size: NA; v_call: TRBV3-1/TRBV3-2; cdr3_aa: CASSPRGDGSPLHF; cdr3_nt: TGTGCCAGCAGCCCCAGGGGGGATGGTTCACCCCTCCACTTT
j_call: TRBJ2-2; d_call: NA; clone_size: NA; v_call: TRBV6-2/TRBV6-3; cdr3_aa: CASSYALSGELFF; cdr3_nt: TGTGCCAGCAGTTACGCGCTTTCCGGGGAGCTGTTTTTT
j_call: TRBJ2-1; d_call: TRBD1; clone_size: NA; v_call: TRBV5-1; cdr3_aa: CASSLQGQGANEQFF; cdr3_nt: TGCGCCAGCAGCTTGCAAGGACAGGGGGCAAATGAGCAGTTCTTC
j_call: TRBJ1-6; d_call: NA; clone_size: NA; v_call: TRBV3-1/TRBV3-2; cdr3_aa: CASSQGGGRSPLHF; cdr3_nt: TGTGCCAGCAGCCAAGGGGGAGGGCGGTCACCCCTCCACTTT
j_call: TRBJ1-6; d_call: TRBD1; clone_size: few; v_call: TRBV5-1; cdr3_aa: CASSVGTAYNSPLHF; cdr3_nt: TGCGCCAGCAGCGTCGGGACAGCATATAATTCACCCCTCCACTTT
j_call: TRBJ2-3; d_call: NA; clone_size: NA; v_call: TRBV5-1; cdr3_aa: CASKMGRDTGTDTQYF; cdr3_nt: TGCGCCAGCAAAATGGGTCGGGATACCGGCACAGATACGCAGTATTTT
j_call: TRBJ1-6; d_call: TRBD1; clone_size: NA; v_call: TRBV28; cdr3_aa: CASSFLTGPLHF; cdr3_nt: TGTGCCAGCAGTTTTCTGACAGGGCCCCTCCACTTT
j_call: TRBJ1-5; d_call: TRBD1; clone_size: NA; v_call: TRBV10-3; cdr3_aa: CAISEGAGGPDMISNQPQHF; cdr3_nt: TGTGCCATCAGTGAGGGGGCAGGGGGCCCAGACATGATTAGCAATCAGCCCCAGCATTTT
j_call: TRBJ1-1; d_call: NA; clone_size: NA; v_call: TRBV2; cdr3_aa: CASSAEVRREAFF; cdr3_nt: TGTGCCAGCAGTGCTGAAGTTAGGAGGGAAGCTTTCTTT
j_call: TRBJ1-3; d_call: NA; clone_size: NA; v_call: TRBV6-6; cdr3_aa: CASTPYSEPSGNTIYF; cdr3_nt: TGTGCCAGCACCCCTTACAGTGAACCCTCTGGAAACACCATATATTTT
j_call: TRBJ2-1; d_call: TRBD2; clone_size: once; v_call: TRBV5-1; cdr3_aa: CASSLEQREIGEQFF; cdr3_nt: TGCGCCAGCAGCTTGGAACAGCGGGAGATAGGGGAGCAGTTCTTC
j_call: TRBJ2-7; d_call: TRBD2; clone_size: NA; v_call: TRBV7-3; cdr3_aa: CASSLTSGETYEQYF; cdr3_nt: TGTGCCAGCAGCTTAACCAGCGGGGAGACCTACGAGCAGTACTTC
j_call: TRBJ1-5; d_call: NA; clone_size: NA; v_call: TRBV19; cdr3_aa: CASSIPGEYQPQHF; cdr3_nt: TGTGCCAGTAGTATTCCCGGGGAGTATCAGCCCCAGCATTTT
j_call: TRBJ1-1; d_call: TRBD1; clone_size: NA; v_call: TRBV5-4; cdr3_aa: CASSFTGGGEAFF; cdr3_nt: TGTGCCAGCAGCTTTACAGGGGGCGGTGAAGCTTTCTTT
j_call: TRBJ2-7; d_call: NA; clone_size: NA; v_call: TRBV18; cdr3_aa: CASSPLGEYEQYF; cdr3_nt: TGTGCCAGCTCACCCCTGGGGGAGTACGAGCAGTACTTC
j_call: TRBJ2-7; d_call: NA; clone_size: NA; v_call: TRBV27; cdr3_aa: CASSYTGALYEQYF; cdr3_nt: TGTGCCAGCAGTTACACAGGTGCCCTTTACGAGCAGTACTTC
j_call: TRBJ2-1; d_call: NA; clone_size: once; v_call: TRBV24-1; cdr3_aa: CAILHPPLTLSEQFF; cdr3_nt: TGTGCCATCCTACATCCCCCCTTGACACTAAGTGAGCAGTTCTTC
j_call: TRBJ1-2; d_call: TRBD1; clone_size: NA; v_call: TRBV19; cdr3_aa: CASSTLERTGNYGYTF; cdr3_nt: TGTGCCAGTAGTACCCTTGAGCGGACAGGGAACTATGGCTACACCTTC
j_call: TRBJ2-5; d_call: NA; clone_size: NA; v_call: TRBV11-2; cdr3_aa: CASSLTQETQYF; cdr3_nt: TGTGCCAGCAGCTTAACACAAGAGACCCAGTACTTC
j_call: TRBJ2-1; d_call: NA; clone_size: NA; v_call: TRBV15; cdr3_aa: CATSRDRASSIYNEQFF; cdr3_nt: TGTGCCACCAGCAGAGATCGGGCTAGTTCTATTTACAATGAGCAGTTCTTC
j_call: TRBJ2-3; d_call: NA; clone_size: NA; v_call: TRBV19; cdr3_aa: CASRTWQITDTQYF; cdr3_nt: TGTGCCAGTAGGACGTGGCAGATCACAGATACGCAGTATTTT
j_call: TRBJ2-2; d_call: NA; clone_size: once; v_call: TRBV2; cdr3_aa: CASEQRNTGELFF; cdr3_nt: TGTGCCAGCGAGCAGCGGAACACCGGGGAGCTGTTTTTT
j_call: TRBJ2-3; d_call: TRBD2; clone_size: NA; v_call: TRBV29-1; cdr3_aa: CSVEDPIAGGERSDTQYF; cdr3_nt: TGCAGCGTTGAAGACCCTATCGCGGGAGGGGAGAGGTCAGATACGCAGTATTTT
j_call: TRBJ2-1; d_call: TRBD1; clone_size: once; v_call: TRBV7-6; cdr3_aa: CASSLRQGSSYNEQFF; cdr3_nt: TGTGCCAGCAGCTTACGACAGGGTAGCTCCTACAATGAGCAGTTCTTC
j_call: TRBJ1-1; d_call: TRBD1; clone_size: NA; v_call: TRBV19; cdr3_aa: CASIPGTGGTEAFF; cdr3_nt: TGTGCCAGTATCCCCGGGACAGGGGGAACTGAAGCTTTCTTT